Below, 30 T cell receptor beta chains from the same sample are listed, as sequenced in a study of long-term antiretroviral therapy in people with HIV. The authors ran the immunoSEQ assay, v3.0, at survey level. Sequencing was performed with immunoSEQ multiplex PCR; in TCRdb, only in-frame clones are kept and a portion is missing. The sample records almost 20,000 clones, 80% being singletons. Source: unsorted PBMCs, taken 0.2 years after starting antiretroviral therapy. These receptor sequences come from a woman aged 40 to 55 with HIV.

This clone has just a few counts. The chain links TRBV14 to TRBJ2-7, with 11 bases matching TRBD1. V lost 2 bases, J lost 2 bases, and 5 bases stayed unmatched. The CDR3 contains 16 residues. Germline CDR1 is SGHDN and CDR2 is FVKESK. The CDR3 sequence: CASSQMGQGGAYEQYF. CDR3 nucleotide sequence: TGTGCCAGCAGCCAAATGGGACAGGGGGGAGCCTACGAGCAGTACTTC.

A single count supports this clone. The CDR3 region has the DNA TGTGCCAGCAGCTTGGGGACAGCCGCGGTGTACGAGCAGTACTTC. Protein sequence: CASSLGTAAVYEQYF. This chain joins TRBV5-4 and TRBJ2-7; tentatively, D is TRBD1 (6 bases). The length of the CDR3 is 15 residues. In germline, CDR1 is SGHNT, CDR2 YYREEE (reference sequence). V lost 0 bases and J 4 bases, leaving 14 bases between the germline ends.

This clone was seen only a few times. V is TRBV6-5 and J is TRBJ1-6; D uncertain. The ends were cut back, 6 bases at V and 10 bases at J, with 16 bases in the middle. Per germline, CDR1 MNHEY and CDR2 SVGAGI. The CDR3 is 14 amino acids. The chain's CDR3 is CASRPLESGSPLHF. In DNA form, the CDR3 reads TGTGCCAGCAGGCCCCTCGAGTCGGGCTCACCCCTCCACTTT.

This rearrangement joins TRBV9 to TRBJ2-5; TRBD2 matches 12 bases. The germline gives CDR1 SGDLS, CDR2 YYNGEE. CDR3 length: 16 residues. Losses at the gene ends were 0 bases for V and 2 bases for J; bases not matched to a gene: 2. CDR3 coding DNA: TGTGCCAGCAGCGTAGGGACTAGCGGGAAACAAGAGACCCAGTACTTC. This sequence encodes CASSVGTSGKQETQYF. Together with reference TRBV9 and TRBJ2-5, the CDR3 gives the full variable domain: DSGVTQTPKHLITATGQRVTLRCSPRSGDLSVYWYQQSLDQGLQFLIQYYNGEERAKGNILERFSAQQFPDLHSELNLSSLELGDSALYFCASSVGTSGKQETQYFGPGTRLLVL.

On this clone: Germline and junction disagree at one end, which may indicate a read error. The rearrangement uses TRBV19 and TRBJ2-3; TRBD1 might be the D (7 bases). Germline V CDR1 and CDR2: LNHDA, SQIVND (reference sequence). The CDR3 sequence is 10 residues long. CDR3 DNA: TGTGCCACAAAGGGGGCGGGATTTGATTTT. Translated, it gives CATKGAGFDF.

The rearrangement uses TRBV19 and TRBJ2-2; D might be TRBD1 (7 bases). CDR3 size: 15 residues. The V and J ends lost 3 bases and 6 bases respectively, with 14 bases between them. Germline V gene data show CDR1 as LNHDA and CDR2 as SQIVND (reference sequence). Here the CDR3 reads CASSIGRGAAGELFF. CDR3 DNA sequence: TGTGCCAGTAGTATCGGCAGGGGGGCGGCCGGGGAGCTGTTTTTT.

The chain recombines TRBV19 with TRBJ2-5; maybe TRBD1 (5 bases). CDR1 is LNHDA, CDR2 SQIVND, per germline (reference sequence). The CDR3 has 13 amino acids. Trimming removed 3 bases at V and 7 bases at J, with 12 bases between. The CDR3 DNA is TGTGCCAGTAGTATTACCCTGCAGGGGACCCAGTACTTC. Its translation: CASSITLQGTQYF.

Only a few counts were recorded for this clone. V gene TRBV11-2 combines with J gene TRBJ2-7; 9 nucleotides agree with TRBD1. The CDR3 spans 15 residues. Unmatched junction bases numbered 3, after V lost 1 base and J lost 2 bases. Germline V gene lookup returns CDR1 SGHAT and CDR2 FQNNGV. Written as DNA, the CDR3 is TGTGCCAGCAGCTTAGCGGGACAGGGTCCCTACGAGCAGTACTTC. Residues: CASSLAGQGPYEQYF.

V and J are TRBV27 and TRBJ2-1; TRBD2 agrees at 9 bases. V dropped 0 bases and J dropped 4; count of bases not matched to a gene: 1. CDR3 size: 15 residues. In germline, CDR1 is MNHEY, CDR2 SMNVEV (reference sequence). The CDR3 sequence is CASSLSAGGYNEQFF. In DNA form, the CDR3 reads TGTGCCAGCAGTTTATCTGCGGGGGGGTACAATGAGCAGTTCTTC.

This clone has only a few counts. The V call is TRBV7-9, the J call TRBJ2-1, with 7 bases identical to TRBD1. The V gene end was trimmed by 4 bases and the J gene end by 7 bases; junction bases not matched to a gene: 4. The germline gives CDR1 SEHNR, CDR2 FQNEAQ (reference sequence). The CDR3 has 13 residues. The DNA for the CDR3 is TGTGCCAGCAGCTCCGGGACAGCTAATGAGCAGTTCTTC. It codes for CASSSGTANEQFF. Filled out from reference TRBV7-9 and TRBJ2-1, the complete variable domain reads DTGVSQNPRHKITKRGQNVTFRCDPISEHNRLYWYRQTLGQGPEFLTYFQNEAQLEKSRLLSDRFSAERPKGSFSTLEIQRTEQGDSAMYLCASSSGTANEQFFGPGTRLTVL.

The chain is built from TRBV5-1 and TRBJ2-7; 10 bases are shared with TRBD1. The CDR3 totals 14 residues. CDR1 SGHRS and CDR2 YFSETQ come from the germline V gene. Losses at the gene ends were 2 bases for V and 6 bases for J; bases not matched to a gene: 5. The CDR3 DNA reads as TGCGCCAGCAGCTTAAACCGGGACAGGGGCGAGCAGTACTTC. Its translation is CASSLNRDRGEQYF.

This chain uses TRBV4-2 with TRBJ2-2, with D possibly matching TRBD2 (6 bases). Germline values: CDR1 LGHNA, CDR2 YNFKEQ. Trimming pared 0 bases from V and 6 bases from J, leaving 20 bases between. The CDR3 has 18 residues. The CDR3, as DNA: TGTGCCAGCAGCCAAGATGTGGGTAGCGGTCTATCTCCCGGGGAGCTGTTTTTT. It yields the protein CASSQDVGSGLSPGELFF.

This chain uses TRBV7-8 with TRBJ1-5; a weak D match, TRBD1 (6 bases). Trimming removed 2 bases from V and 9 bases from J, with 23 bases in between. CDR1 is SGHVS, CDR2 FQNEAQ, per germline. The CDR3 loop spans 17 amino acids. CDR3 region: CASSLPRDTLLPGPQHF. CDR3 in DNA: TGTGCCAGCAGCTTACCGCGGGACACCCTTCTCCCGGGGCCCCAGCATTTT.

The V gene is TRBV6-4, the J gene TRBJ1-3; D not certain. The V and J ends lost 2 bases and 1 base respectively, with 3 bases between them. This CDR3 comprises 13 residues. Per germline, CDR1 MRHNA and CDR2 SNTAGT. The CDR3 loop reads CASSDRSGNTIYF. As DNA, the CDR3 is TGTGCCAGCAGTGACAGGTCTGGAAACACCATATATTTT.

The chain uses TRBV11-2 and TRBJ1-1, with no clear D. CDR3 length: 13 amino acids. V was trimmed by 2 bases and J by 1 base, leaving 5 bases between them. The V gene's germline CDR1 is SGHAT and CDR2 FQNNGV. CDR3 in DNA: TGTGCCAGCAGCTTATACAGGAACACTGAAGCTTTCTTT. The encoded protein is CASSLYRNTEAFF.

This chain links TRBV5-4 with TRBJ2-1, with 7 nucleotides matching TRBD2. Trimming removed 3 bases from V and 10 bases from J; junction bases left unmatched: 13. The CDR3 extends over 15 amino acids. CDR1 and CDR2 from the germline V gene are SGHNT and YYREEE (reference sequence). The CDR3 loop is CASSSLGGTPWEQFF. In nucleotides, the CDR3 is TGTGCCAGCAGCTCGCTGGGGGGGACCCCGTGGGAGCAGTTCTTC.

The chain employs TRBV5-1 and TRBJ1-4; TRBD1 might be the D (5 bases). The CDR3 runs 14 residues. Trimming removed 2 bases at V and 5 bases at J, with 10 bases between. The germline CDR1 and CDR2 sequences are SGHRS and YFSETQ. CDR3 nucleotide sequence: TGCGCCAGCAGCTTACGGGACGCCAATGAAAAACTGTTTTTT. Translation gives CASSLRDANEKLFF. Full variable domain (missing parts from reference TRBV5-1 and TRBJ1-4): KAGVTQTPRYLIKTRGQQVTLSCSPISGHRSVSWYQQTPGQGLQFLFEYFSETQRNKGNFPGRFSGRQFSNSRSEMNVSTLELGDSALYLCASSLRDANEKLFFGSGTQLSVL.

The chain couples TRBV29-1 to TRBJ1-2, with TRBD1 matching 9 bases. CDR1 and CDR2 from the germline V gene are SQVTM and ANQGSEA. V shed 8 bases and J 7 bases; nucleotides not matched to a gene: 5. CDR3 length: 11 residues. CDR3 loop: CSSRTGAGYTF. CDR3 bases: TGCAGCTCTAGGACAGGGGCTGGCTACACCTTC.

The CDR3 loop is CASSPRGSTDTQYF. In DNA, the CDR3 is TGTGCCAGCAGCCCCAGGGGAAGCACAGATACGCAGTATTTT. The gene calls are TRBV11-3 and TRBJ2-3; possibly TRBD1 for D (6 bases). V was shortened by 5 bases and J by 0 bases, with 9 bases between the two germline ends. The CDR3 loop spans 14 amino acids. Germline V lookup: CDR1 SGHNT, CDR2 YENEEA.

The chain combines TRBV13 with TRBJ1-5; D gene unclear. Germline V CDR1 and CDR2: PRHDT, FYEKMQ (reference sequence). The ends were cut back, 4 bases at V and 0 bases at J, with 7 bases in the middle. This CDR3 region has 14 residues. DNA for the CDR3: TGTGCCAGCAGCTCCGGAGGTAGCAATCAGCCCCAGCATTTT. Its protein is CASSSGGSNQPQHF. Looking up the rest from reference TRBV13 and TRBJ1-5 gives the full variable domain: AAGVIQSPRHLIKEKRETATLKCYPIPRHDTVYWYQQGPGQDPQFLISFYEKMQSDKGSIPDRFSAQQFSDYHSELNMSSLELGDSALYFCASSSGGSNQPQHFGDGTRLSIL.

The chain uses TRBV7-8 and TRBJ2-7, with TRBD1 identical over 7 bases. Germline trimming cut 5 bases from V and 2 bases from J; bases unmatched to any gene: 3. This CDR3 is 13 amino acids long. The V gene's germline CDR1 is SGHVS and CDR2 FQNEAQ. CDR3 DNA sequence: TGTGCCAGCAGCATTGACAGGGCCTACGAGCAGTACTTC. Amino acid sequence: CASSIDRAYEQYF.

This clone was seen only once. This sequence joins TRBV7-2 and TRBJ2-7, with D perhaps matching TRBD2 (6 bases). This CDR3 region has 14 residues. The ends were cut back, 5 bases at V and 3 bases at J, with 14 bases in the middle. The germline V gene has CDR1 SGHTA and CDR2 FQGNSA. For the CDR3, the DNA is TGTGCCAGCAGCCCGGGACTTTCAGGCTACGAGCAGTACTTC. Translation gives CASSPGLSGYEQYF.

The chain combines TRBV14 with TRBJ2-7; 9 bases are shared with TRBD2. The CDR3 has 13 amino acids. Trimming at V came to 4 bases and at J to 6 bases, leaving 4 bases not matched to a gene. Germline lookup yields CDR1 SGHDN and CDR2 FVKESK. The CDR3 protein is CASSLAGASEQYF. The CDR3 nucleotides are TGTGCCAGCAGCCTAGCGGGGGCTAGCGAGCAGTACTTC. Based on the CDR3 plus reference TRBV14 and TRBJ2-7, the full variable domain is EAGVTQFPSHSVIEKGQTVTLRCDPISGHDNLYWYRRVMGKEIKFLLHFVKESKQDESGMPNNRFLAERTGGTYSTLKVQPAELEDSGVYFCASSLAGASEQYFGPGTRLTVT.

V gene TRBV10-3 combines with J gene TRBJ1-2, with TRBD1 matching over 7 bases. Unmatched junction bases numbered 0, after V lost 4 bases and J lost 1 base. CDR1 and CDR2 (germline): ENHRY, SYGVKD. The CDR3 spans 13 residues. The CDR3 is CAISGDSNYGYTF. The CDR3, as DNA: TGTGCCATCAGTGGGGACAGTAACTATGGCTACACCTTC.

The chain uses TRBV10-3 and TRBJ1-2, with D perhaps TRBD1 (5 bases). CDR3 size: 17 residues. Trimming cost V 0 bases and J 0 bases, with 14 bases left between them. Germline CDR1 is ENHRY and CDR2 is SYGVKD. The CDR3 spells CAISESNGGSANYGYTF. The CDR3 DNA reads as TGTGCCATCAGTGAGTCGAATGGGGGGTCGGCTAACTATGGCTACACCTTC.

This chain uses TRBV5-5 with TRBJ2-1; D gene uncertain. Germline V lookup: CDR1 SGHKS, CDR2 YYEKEE (reference sequence). The CDR3 is 12 amino acids. V was shortened by 2 bases and J by 6 bases, with 6 bases between the two germline ends. The chain's CDR3 is CASSFPSNEQFF. Written as DNA, the CDR3 is TGTGCCAGCAGCTTCCCTAGCAATGAGCAGTTCTTC.

This chain joins TRBV30 and TRBJ2-1, with D possibly being TRBD2 (6 bases). With 0 bases removed from V and 9 bases from J, the gap between germline ends came to 12 bases. The CDR3 has 13 residues. The germline gives CDR1 GTSNPN, CDR2 SVGIG (reference sequence). CDR3 amino acids: CAWSVHGGSEQFF. In DNA, the CDR3 is TGTGCCTGGAGTGTACACGGGGGAAGTGAGCAGTTCTTC.

The gene calls are TRBV6-5 and TRBJ1-4; a possible D gene is TRBD1 (5 bases). Germline V gene lookup returns CDR1 MNHEY and CDR2 SVGAGI. The CDR3 loop spans 14 amino acids. V was pared by 0 bases and J by 7 bases, with 9 bases between. CDR3: CASSYSGGGEKLFF. CDR3 sequence (DNA): TGTGCCAGCAGTTACTCGGGGGGGGGTGAAAAACTGTTTTTT.

The chain has TRBV6-5 and TRBJ1-5, with no clear D. Trimming pared 2 bases from V and 3 bases from J, leaving 5 bases between. This CDR3 is 13 amino acids long. Germline V gene sequence: CDR1 MNHEY, CDR2 SVGAGI. The CDR3 sequence: CASSYGPNQPQHF. The CDR3 DNA sequence: TGTGCCAGCAGTTACGGCCCCAATCAGCCCCAGCATTTT.

This clone was seen once. The genes are TRBV10-3 and TRBJ2-3, with D unclear. Germline V gene data show CDR1 as ENHRY and CDR2 as SYGVKD. This CDR3 contains 16 residues. V dropped 0 bases and J dropped 1 base, with 11 bases sitting between them. In DNA, the CDR3 is TGTGCCATCAGTGAGTCGATCAGTCCGGGCACAGATACGCAGTATTTT. This sequence encodes CAISESISPGTDTQYF.